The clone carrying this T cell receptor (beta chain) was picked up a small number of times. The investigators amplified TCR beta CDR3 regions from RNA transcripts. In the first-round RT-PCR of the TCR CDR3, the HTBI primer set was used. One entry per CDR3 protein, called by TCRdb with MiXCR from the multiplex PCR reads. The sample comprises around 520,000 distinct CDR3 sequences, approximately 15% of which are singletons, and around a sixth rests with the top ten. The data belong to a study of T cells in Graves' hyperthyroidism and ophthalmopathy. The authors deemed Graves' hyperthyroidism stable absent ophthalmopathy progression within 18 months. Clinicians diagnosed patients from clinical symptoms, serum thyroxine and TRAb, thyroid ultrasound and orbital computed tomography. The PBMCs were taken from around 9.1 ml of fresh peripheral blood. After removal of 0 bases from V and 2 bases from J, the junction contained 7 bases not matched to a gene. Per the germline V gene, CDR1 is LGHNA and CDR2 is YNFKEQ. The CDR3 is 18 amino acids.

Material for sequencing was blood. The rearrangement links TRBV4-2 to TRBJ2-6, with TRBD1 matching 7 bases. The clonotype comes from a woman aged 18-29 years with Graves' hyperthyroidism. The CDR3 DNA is TGTGCCAGCAGCCAAGATGGGGACAGATCCGCTGGGGCCAACGTCCTGACTTTC. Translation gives CASSQDGDRSAGANVLTF.